The T cell receptor (beta chain) described here comes from a study of blood T cell repertoires in COVID-19. At the level of the study: Acute and convalescent COVID-19 samples came from the United States, Italy and Spain. T cells, B-cell-depleted T cells, or PBMCs supplied cDNA or gDNA.

In the source study's methods: The authors estimated nucleated cell counts from reference gene primer amplification. The protocol was immunoSEQ multiplex PCR, while the TCRdb copy is restricted to in-frame clones and leaves out a portion. V and J calls and clone size come straight from that table; D and trimming were deduced from the DNA. This table holds around 120,000 clones, approximately 84% found once. The junction had 9 bases not matched to a gene; V was cut back by 9 bases and J by 5 bases. The V gene's germline CDR1 is SGDLS and CDR2 YYNGEE. The CDR3 covers 13 residues. The TCR originated in an older man with active or convalescent COVID-19. The chain uses TRBV9 and TRBJ2-3; 7 bases line up with TRBD1. The specimen sequenced was peripheral blood. Written as DNA, the CDR3 is TGTGCCACCGCCAAGGGGGCCAAAGATACGCAGTATTTT. It translates to CATAKGAKDTQYF.